Presented here are 22 T cell receptor beta chains from one specimen sequenced in a study of cytotoxic CD8 clonotypes in ibrutinib-treated CLL. Profiled with immunoSEQ multiplex PCR; TCRdb holds only in-frame clones, not every one. Counted here are 190,000 or so clones, about two thirds occurring once; the ten biggest clones make up around an eighth. The source was PBMCs, collected after 24 months of ibrutinib treatment. These receptors all stem from a human donor with chronic lymphocytic leukemia.

The chain links TRBV25-1 to TRBJ2-7; possible D gene TRBD2, 5 bases. The CDR3 runs to 11 residues. The germline gives CDR1 MGHDK, CDR2 SYGVNS. Trimming left V 7 bases short and J 4 bases short, with 8 bases between. This CDR3 reads CASTGSYEQYF. DNA of the CDR3: TGTGCCAGCACGGGGTCGTACGAGCAGTACTTC.

The chain employs TRBV15 and TRBJ2-1; D unclear. In germline, CDR1 is LNHNV, CDR2 YYDKDF (reference sequence). The CDR3 extends over 16 amino acids. Trimming took 0 bases from V and 4 from J, leaving 13 bases between them. Here the CDR3 reads CATSRDRDLEYNEQFF. In DNA, the CDR3 is TGTGCCACCAGCAGAGATCGAGATCTGGAGTACAATGAGCAGTTCTTC.

This clone was detected many times. CDR3 coding DNA: TGTGCCTGGAGCCTCGGGGGCCGGGCAGCTTTCTTT. Amino acid sequence: CAWSLGGRAAFF. The chain is built from TRBV30 and TRBJ1-1; the D gene is possibly TRBD1 (6 bases). Germline lookup yields CDR1 GTSNPN and CDR2 SVGIG (reference sequence). The CDR3 contains 12 residues. Trimming stripped 3 bases from V and 10 bases from J, with 15 bases between.

The CDR3 nucleotides are TGTGCCAGCAGGACCGCAGGGGGAGTAGGTCAGCCCCAGCATTTT. It is translated as CASRTAGGVGQPQHF. This chain uses TRBV6-5 with TRBJ1-5; 7 bases line up with TRBD1. V lost 6 bases and J lost 6; bases outside the gene matches: 11. From germline, CDR1 is MNHEY and CDR2 SVGAGI. The CDR3 length is 15 residues.

The chain has TRBV28 and TRBJ2-1; D unclear. The CDR3 sequence is 15 residues long. Trimming took off 6 bases at V and 4 bases at J, with 16 bases between the two ends. CDR1 is MDHEN and CDR2 is SYDVKM in the germline V gene. The CDR3 coding sequence is TGTGCCAGCAGCCTTTTCGACCAAATATACAATGAGCAGTTCTTC. Residues: CASSLFDQIYNEQFF.

This sequence joins TRBV27 and TRBJ2-1, with 7 bases that match TRBD2. V shed 2 bases and J 4 bases; nucleotides not matched to a gene: 5. The CDR3 has 15 residues. Germline assignment: CDR1 MNHEY and CDR2 SMNVEV (reference sequence). DNA for the CDR3: TGTGCCAGCAGTTTAATTGCGGGAGTTTACAATGAGCAGTTCTTC. Translated: CASSLIAGVYNEQFF.

V is TRBV27 and J is TRBJ2-5; the match to TRBD2 covers 8 bases. V was clipped by 4 bases and J by 3 bases; unmatched bases: 4. The CDR3 is made up of 14 amino acids. Germline loops: CDR1 MNHEY, CDR2 SMNVEV (reference sequence). The CDR3 DNA reads TGTGCCAGCAGTTCGGGAGGGTTTAAAGAGACCCAGTACTTC. Amino acids: CASSSGGFKETQYF.

This clone was seen just once. The chain combines TRBV30 with TRBJ2-7, with D possibly being TRBD1 (6 bases). The CDR3 totals 13 residues. V gave up 4 bases and J gave up 7 bases, with 17 bases separating them. Germline V lookup: CDR1 GTSNPN, CDR2 SVGIG (reference sequence). DNA of the CDR3: TGTGCCTGGACCGAACCGGGACATCTGGAGCAGTACTTC. This codes for CAWTEPGHLEQYF.

The chain recombines TRBV9 with TRBJ1-1, with TRBD1 identical over 7 bases. The CDR3 contains 17 residues. Germline V gene lookup returns CDR1 SGDLS and CDR2 YYNGEE. V dropped 3 bases and J dropped 2; count of bases not matched to a gene: 13. CDR3 DNA: TGTGCCAGCAGCGCCCGACAGGGAGCCCTCGTAAACACTGAAGCTTTCTTT. Protein: CASSARQGALVNTEAFF.

Here the CDR3 reads CASSQDARQASNQETQYF. The CDR3, as DNA: TGCGCCAGCAGCCAAGATGCAAGACAGGCGAGTAACCAAGAGACCCAGTACTTC. The chain employs TRBV4-3 and TRBJ2-5, with a weak D call TRBD1 (6 bases). CDR3 size: 18 residues. The germline V and J ends were trimmed by 0 bases and 0 bases, with 17 bases remaining between them. Germline-derived CDR1 and CDR2 are LGHNA and YSLEER.

The chain's CDR3 is CASSSGLAEETQYF. CDR3 coding DNA: TGCGCCAGCAGCTCAGGACTAGCGGAAGAGACCCAGTACTTC. This rearrangement joins TRBV5-1 to TRBJ2-5, with 10 nucleotides matching TRBD2. Germline trimming cut 3 bases from V and 3 bases from J; bases unmatched to any gene: 2. Germline loops: CDR1 SGHRS, CDR2 YFSETQ. The CDR3 sequence is 14 residues long.

The V call is TRBV18, the J call TRBJ1-5, with D perhaps TRBD1 (5 bases). This CDR3 has 14 amino acids. Germline V gene data show CDR1 as KGHSH and CDR2 as LQKENI. Trimming stripped 4 bases from V and 7 bases from J, with 14 bases between. CDR3 in DNA: TGTGCCAGCTCACTGTCTGGGGGTCACCAGCCCCAGCATTTT. It yields the protein CASSLSGGHQPQHF. Using reference TRBV18 and TRBJ1-5 for the parts outside the CDR3, the full variable domain is NAGVMQNPRHLVRRRGQEARLRCSPMKGHSHVYWYRQLPEEGLKFMVYLQKENIIDESGMPKERFSAEFPKEGPSILRIQQVVRGDSAAYFCASSLSGGHQPQHFGDGTRLSIL.

This chain's CDR3 is CSVEGRPGGGYTF. As DNA, the CDR3 is TGCAGCGTTGAGGGGCGGCCAGGGGGTGGCTACACCTTC. The chain uses TRBV29-1 and TRBJ1-2; 7 bases are a match to TRBD1. Germline assignment: CDR1 SQVTM and CDR2 ANQGSEA. V dropped 3 bases and J dropped 7; count of bases not matched to a gene: 8. This CDR3 comprises 13 residues.

The chain carries TRBV10-2 and TRBJ2-7, with 11 positions matching TRBD2. V was clipped by 3 bases and J by 6 bases; unmatched bases: 1. CDR3 length equals 13 residues. Germline CDR1 reads WSHSY; CDR2 reads SAAADI. CDR3 nucleotide sequence: TGCGCCAGCAGTGAACTAGCGGGAGTCGAGCAGTACTTC. Translation gives CASSELAGVEQYF.

This sequence joins TRBV11-2 and TRBJ2-5, with D perhaps assigned TRBD1 or TRBD2 (5 bases each). CDR1 and CDR2 from the germline V gene are SGHAT and FQNNGV. The CDR3 runs 13 residues. Trimming pared 2 bases from V and 4 bases from J, leaving 8 bases between. The CDR3 loop reads CASSLPGRETQYF. The CDR3 DNA reads as TGTGCCAGCAGCTTACCAGGGAGAGAGACCCAGTACTTC. Full variable domain (remainder filled in from reference TRBV11-2 and TRBJ2-5): EAGVAQSPRYKIIEKRQSVAFWCNPISGHATLYWYQQILGQGPKLLIQFQNNGVVDDSQLPKDRFSAERLKGVDSTLKIQPAKLEDSAVYLCASSLPGRETQYFGPGTRLLVL.

This clone was recorded once. The chain links TRBV7-2 to TRBJ2-7; 14 nucleotides match TRBD2. CDR3 length: 16 residues. With 5 bases clipped from V and 3 bases from J, the junction kept 6 bases outside the gene matches. Germline assignment: CDR1 SGHTA and CDR2 FQGNSA. In DNA form, the CDR3 reads TGTGCCAGCAGCCCCGGGACTAGCGGGAGAGTCTACGAGCAGTACTTC. As protein: CASSPGTSGRVYEQYF.

V is TRBV4-2 and J is TRBJ1-2, with D possibly TRBD1 on 5 matching bases. Trimming shortened V by 2 bases and J by 4 bases, and 11 bases separated the two germline ends. The CDR3 is made up of 14 amino acids. Germline CDR1 reads LGHNA; CDR2 reads YNFKEQ. CDR3 sequence reads: CASSQRQSLYGYTF. The CDR3 DNA sequence: TGTGCCAGCAGCCAACGACAGAGCCTCTATGGCTACACCTTC.

The chain couples TRBV30 to TRBJ2-4; D is perhaps TRBD1 (6 bases). The CDR3 loop spans 12 amino acids. V shed 3 bases and J shed 9 bases, with 12 bases lying between them. CDR1 is GTSNPN and CDR2 is SVGIG in the germline V gene (reference sequence). This chain's CDR3 is CAWSYTGSIQYF. The CDR3 DNA follows: TGTGCCTGGAGCTACACAGGGAGCATTCAGTACTTC.

This chain links TRBV5-1 with TRBJ2-3; 9 bases agree with TRBD1. Germline values: CDR1 SGHRS, CDR2 YFSETQ. This CDR3 contains 15 residues. The junction had 7 bases not matched to a gene; V was cut back by 3 bases and J by 5 bases. The CDR3 coding sequence is TGCGCCAGCAGCTCCGTCCCGGGACAGGGAGATACGCAGTATTTT. Residues: CASSSVPGQGDTQYF.

The rearrangement links TRBV18 to TRBJ2-1; TRBD1 matches at 10 bases. Trimming at V came to 4 bases and at J to 8 bases, leaving 5 bases not matched to a gene. The germline CDR1 and CDR2 sequences are KGHSH and LQKENI. The CDR3 consists of 14 residues. The CDR3 bases are TGTGCCAGCTCACTCCGGGACAGGGGCGATGAGCAGTTCTTC. Translated: CASSLRDRGDEQFF.

This clone has only a few counts. The rearrangement uses TRBV5-4 and TRBJ1-4, with D perhaps TRBD1 (5 bases). V was cut by 0 bases and J by 6 bases, with 6 bases left in between. Germline CDR1 SGHNT, CDR2 YYREEE (reference sequence). The CDR3 is 13 amino acids. The CDR3 reads CASSLGGDEKLFF. The CDR3 DNA sequence: TGTGCCAGCAGCTTGGGAGGGGATGAAAAACTGTTTTTT.

The rearrangement joins TRBV9 to TRBJ2-1; 10 bases agree with TRBD1. This CDR3 is 16 amino acids long. CDR1 SGDLS and CDR2 YYNGEE come from the germline V gene. V trimming: 0 bases; J trimming: 0 bases; junction bases outside the gene matches: 0. CDR3: CASSVGDRGSYNEQFF. The CDR3 DNA follows: TGTGCCAGCAGCGTAGGGGACAGGGGCTCCTACAATGAGCAGTTCTTC.